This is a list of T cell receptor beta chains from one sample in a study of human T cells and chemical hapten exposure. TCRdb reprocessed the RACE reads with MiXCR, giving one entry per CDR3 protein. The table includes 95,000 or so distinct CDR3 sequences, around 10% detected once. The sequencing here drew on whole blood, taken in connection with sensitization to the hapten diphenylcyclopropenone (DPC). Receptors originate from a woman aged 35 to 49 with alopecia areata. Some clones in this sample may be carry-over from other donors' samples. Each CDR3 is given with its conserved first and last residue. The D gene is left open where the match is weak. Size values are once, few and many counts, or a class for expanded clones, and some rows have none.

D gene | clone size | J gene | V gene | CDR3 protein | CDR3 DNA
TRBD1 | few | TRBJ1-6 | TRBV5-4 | CASSLATGVNSPLHF | TGTGCCAGCAGCTTGGCCACAGGGGTTAATTCACCCCTCCACTTT
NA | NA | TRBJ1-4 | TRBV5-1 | CASSLSGINEKLFF | TGCGCCAGCAGCTTATCGGGGATTAATGAAAAACTGTTTTTT
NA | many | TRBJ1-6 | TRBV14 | CASSHNTAGNSPLHF | TGTGCCAGCAGCCACAACACGGCAGGAAATTCACCCCTCCACTTT
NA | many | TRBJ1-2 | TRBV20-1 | CRIAQTYGYTF | TGCAGAATAGCACAGACCTATGGCTACACCTTC
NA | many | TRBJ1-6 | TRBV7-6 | CASSFGGLGSPLHF | TGTGCCAGCAGCTTTGGGGGGTTGGGTTCACCCCTCCACTTT
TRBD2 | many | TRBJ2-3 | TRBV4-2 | CASSPRGSGGATDTQYF | TGTGCCAGCAGTCCCCGGGGTAGCGGGGGGGCCACAGATACGCAGTATTTT
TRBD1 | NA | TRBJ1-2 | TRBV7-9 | CASSFSDRRDRGYTF | TGTGCCAGCAGCTTCTCGGACAGGCGAGATAGGGGCTACACCTTC
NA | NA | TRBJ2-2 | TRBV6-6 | CASRDRESGELFF | TGTGCCAGCAGGGACAGAGAATCCGGGGAGCTGTTTTTT
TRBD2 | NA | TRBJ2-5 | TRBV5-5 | CASSLGSGKETQYF | TGTGCCAGCAGCTTGGGTAGCGGGAAAGAGACCCAGTACTTC
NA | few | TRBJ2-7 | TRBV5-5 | CASSLAGVYEQYF | TGTGCCAGCAGCTTGGCAGGGGTATACGAGCAGTACTTC
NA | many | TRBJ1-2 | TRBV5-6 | CASSLAFSGYTF | TGTGCCAGCAGCTTGGCGTTTTCTGGCTACACCTTC
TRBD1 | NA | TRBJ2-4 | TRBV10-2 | CASSDQDRVAKNIQYF | TGCGCCAGCAGTGACCAGGACAGGGTTGCCAAAAACATTCAGTACTTC
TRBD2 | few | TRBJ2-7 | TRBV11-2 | CASSFQLAAYEQYF | TGTGCCAGCAGCTTCCAACTAGCGGCATACGAGCAGTACTTC
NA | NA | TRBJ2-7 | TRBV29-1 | CSVEKRGGEQYF | TGCAGCGTCGAGAAGAGGGGTGGAGAGCAGTACTTC
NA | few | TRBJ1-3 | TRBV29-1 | CSGLVGTGNTIYF | TGCAGCGGCCTGGTTGGCACTGGAAACACCATATATTTT
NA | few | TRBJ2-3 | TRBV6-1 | CASGGSLWTDTQYF | TGTGCCAGCGGGGGGTCACTATGGACAGATACGCAGTATTTT
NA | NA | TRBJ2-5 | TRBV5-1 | CASSPLGGETQYF | TGCGCCAGCAGCCCGCTGGGGGGCGAGACCCAGTACTTC
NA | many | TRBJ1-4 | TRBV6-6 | CASSLPGTEKLFF | TGTGCCAGCAGTCTCCCGGGGACTGAAAAACTGTTTTTT
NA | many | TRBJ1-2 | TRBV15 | CATSRSGNYGYTF | TGTGCCACCAGCAGGTCAGGGAACTATGGCTACACCTTC
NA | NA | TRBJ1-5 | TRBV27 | CASKAAQNSNQPQHF | TGTGCCAGCAAGGCAGCCCAGAATAGCAATCAGCCCCAGCATTTT
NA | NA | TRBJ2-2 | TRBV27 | CASSLKRLRGGELFF | TGTGCCAGCAGCCTTAAACGGCTTCGAGGGGGGGAGCTGTTTTTT
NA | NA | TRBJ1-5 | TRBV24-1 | CATSERGDQPQHF | TGTGCCACCAGTGAGAGAGGAGATCAGCCCCAGCATTTT
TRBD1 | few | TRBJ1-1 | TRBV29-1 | CSGRTGGEWTEAFF | TGCAGCGGGCGGACAGGGGGCGAGTGGACTGAAGCTTTCTTT
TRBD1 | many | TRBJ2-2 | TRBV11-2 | CASHGTGTTGELFF | TGTGCCAGCCACGGGACAGGGACCACCGGGGAGCTGTTTTTT
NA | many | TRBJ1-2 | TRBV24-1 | CATSDPTQGSRQNYGYTF | TGTGCCACCAGTGATCCAACTCAGGGGTCTCGACAGAACTATGGCTACACCTTC
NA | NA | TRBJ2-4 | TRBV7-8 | CASSLGTVNIQYF | TGTGCCAGCAGCTTAGGGACAGTAAACATTCAGTACTTC
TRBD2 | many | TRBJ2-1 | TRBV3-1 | CASSQLAATYNEQFF | TGTGCCAGCAGCCAACTAGCGGCAACCTACAATGAGCAGTTCTTC
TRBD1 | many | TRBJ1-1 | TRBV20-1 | CSASRNRGGNTEAFF | TGCAGTGCTAGCCGGAACAGGGGCGGGAACACTGAAGCTTTCTTT
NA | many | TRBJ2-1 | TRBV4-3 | CASSQEWVKGGNEQFF | TGCGCCAGCAGCCAAGAGTGGGTAAAGGGGGGAAATGAGCAGTTCTTC
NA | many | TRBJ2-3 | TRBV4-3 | CASSQRLEREDTQYF | TGCGCCAGCAGCCAACGATTAGAAAGGGAAGATACGCAGTATTTT
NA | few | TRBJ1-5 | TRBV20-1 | CSARVGTGFINNQPQHF | TGCAGTGCTAGAGTCGGGACCGGATTCATAAACAATCAGCCCCAGCATTTT
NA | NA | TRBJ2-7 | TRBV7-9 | CASSSTGADYEQYF | TGTGCCAGCAGCTCCACCGGGGCCGACTACGAGCAGTACTTC
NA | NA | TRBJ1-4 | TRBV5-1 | CASSLGSGGPTNEKLFF | TGCGCCAGCAGCTTGGGTTCCGGCGGCCCAACTAATGAAAAACTGTTTTTT
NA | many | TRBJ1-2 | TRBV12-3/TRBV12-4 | CASSSTGRSGYTF | TGTGCCAGCAGTTCCACGGGACGGTCCGGCTACACCTTC
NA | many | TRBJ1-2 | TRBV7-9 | CASSSPLSNYGYTF | TGTGCCAGCAGCTCGCCACTCTCTAACTATGGCTACACCTTC
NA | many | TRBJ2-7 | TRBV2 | CASNRAEYEQYF | TGTGCCAGCAACAGGGCCGAATACGAGCAGTACTTC
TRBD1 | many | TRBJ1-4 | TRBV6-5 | CASRLGQGWNKKLFF | TGTGCCAGCAGACTTGGACAGGGGTGGAATAAAAAACTGTTTTTT
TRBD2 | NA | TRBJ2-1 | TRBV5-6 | CASSPGERGAHEQFF | TGTGCCAGCAGCCCCGGGGAGCGGGGGGCCCATGAGCAGTTCTTC
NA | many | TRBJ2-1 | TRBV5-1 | CASSSGYEQFF | TGCGCCAGCAGCTCCGGGTACGAGCAGTTCTTC
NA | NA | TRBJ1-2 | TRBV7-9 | CASSKDRPLLSYGYTF | TGTGCCAGCAGTAAAGACAGGCCTTTATTATCCTATGGCTACACCTTC
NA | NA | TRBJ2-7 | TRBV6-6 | CASRHQGYEQYF | TGTGCCAGCAGACACCAGGGATACGAGCAGTACTTC
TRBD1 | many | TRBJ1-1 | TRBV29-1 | CSATTGAYTEAFF | TGCAGCGCCACAACAGGGGCCTACACTGAAGCTTTCTTT
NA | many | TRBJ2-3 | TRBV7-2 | CASSLAEPGAQYF | TGTGCCAGCAGCTTAGCGGAACCGGGAGCGCAGTATTTT
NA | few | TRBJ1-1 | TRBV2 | CARGSGPNTEAFF | TGTGCCAGGGGGTCCGGGCCGAACACTGAAGCTTTCTTT
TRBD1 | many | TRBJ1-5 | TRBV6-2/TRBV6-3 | CASATGTVRSNQPQHF | TGTGCCAGCGCCACCGGGACAGTTCGGAGCAATCAGCCCCAGCATTTT
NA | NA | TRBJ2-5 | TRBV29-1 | CSVGGRTGQETQYF | TGCAGCGTTGGAGGACGGACCGGTCAAGAGACCCAGTACTTC
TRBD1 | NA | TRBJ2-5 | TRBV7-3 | CASSLTPAGIGTGSSKTQYF | TGTGCCAGCAGCTTAACGCCGGCTGGGATAGGGACAGGGAGTTCGAAGACCCAGTACTTC
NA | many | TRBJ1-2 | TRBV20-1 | CSAPGNYGYTF | TGCAGTGCTCCAGGGAACTATGGCTACACCTTC
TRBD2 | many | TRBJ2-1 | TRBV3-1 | CASSPISGYNEQFF | TGTGCCAGCAGCCCGATTAGCGGGTACAATGAGCAGTTCTTC